This T cell receptor (beta chain) appears in the sequencing data of a study of blood T cells in healthy people across ages. There are 14 residues in the CDR3. V lost 7 bases to trimming and J lost 5 bases; unmatched junction nucleotides: 8. Germline V CDR1 and CDR2: MNHNS, SASEGT. This clonotype was seen more than once but under ten times. RNA extraction gave at least 6 micrograms of total RNA per sample. A second PCR, run for roughly 7 to 12 cycles, used a sample-barcoded 5' primer plus a J-beta primer mix. TCRdb analysed the 5' RACE reads with MiXCR anew, one entry per CDR3 protein. The data show approximately 820,000 distinct CDR3 sequences, around 42% seen once.

The source of this sequence is a man aged 55 to 70 in good health. This sequence joins TRBV6-1 and TRBJ2-5; 9 nucleotides align to TRBD2. The sequenced material came from blood. The CDR3 sequence is CASKSPLAGETQYF. CDR3 nucleotide sequence: TGTGCCAGCAAATCACCGCTAGCGGGGGAGACCCAGTACTTC.